This TCR beta chain came from a study of beta chain features in type 1 diabetes. Germline CDR1 and CDR2: SEHNR and FQNEAQ (reference sequence). The CDR3 contains 14 residues. The ends lost 3 bases at V and 9 bases at J; junction bases unmatched: 8. All of the isolated RNA was reverse transcribed, so expressed TCRB transcripts were sequenced. Clones were sequenced by immunoSEQ multiplex PCR, and TCRdb holds only the in-frame ones, with some missing. The sample has more than 200,000 clones, 15% to 20% seen once. Sorting with CD45RO/CCR7/CD25/CD127/CD95/CD27 yielded naive, central memory, regulatory and stem-like memory CD4+ cells. Points on this clone: The antigen is not known.

Study-wide results and caveats: A cDNA-based sequencing approach could over-represent cells with high TCR expression. Type 1 diabetes patients showed a moderate but significant shortening of TCRB CDR3s in all four CD4+ subsets. The naive, central memory and Treg TCRB repertoires of patients appeared to be more similar to one another than those of healthy donors.

The rearrangement joins TRBV7-9 to TRBJ2-1; 7 nucleotides agree with TRBD1. The source of this sequence is a man aged 30 to 45 with type 1 diabetes. The sample taken for sequencing was naive CD4+ T cells from blood. Here the CDR3 reads CASSLNNGDSEQFF. Written as DNA, the CDR3 is TGTGCCAGCAGCTTGAACAATGGGGACAGTGAGCAGTTCTTC.